The rows below give T cell receptor beta chains drawn from one sample of a study of shared clonotypes between healthy human individuals. Data came from immunoSEQ multiplex PCR; TCRdb stores just in-frame clones and leaves some out. This table holds a few million clones, less than 95% found once. Sample: naive CD4+ T cells from PBMCs. The receptors shown here come from a man between 18 and 35 years old in good health. Some clones in this sample may be carry-over from other donors' samples. CDR3s include the opening cysteine and the closing phenylalanine or tryptophan. A D gene is named only where the DNA matches it firmly. Clone size is stated in some rows and not others, as once, few, many or a class when expanded.

d_gene: TRBD2
j_gene: TRBJ2-7
abundance: .
v_gene: TRBV5-1
CDR3aa: CASSSTWTSGRAYEQYF
CDR3nt: TGCGCCAGCAGCTCAACCTGGACTAGCGGGAGGGCCTACGAGCAGTACTTC

d_gene: .
j_gene: TRBJ1-4
abundance: .
v_gene: TRBV5-4
CDR3aa: CASSLADGVGGEKLFF
CDR3nt: TGTGCCAGCAGCTTGGCCGATGGGGTCGGCGGTGAAAAACTGTTTTTT

d_gene: .
j_gene: TRBJ1-1
abundance: .
v_gene: TRBV9
CDR3aa: CASSVGGHLNTEAFF
CDR3nt: TGTGCCAGCAGCGTAGGGGGACACCTGAACACTGAAGCTTTCTTT

d_gene: TRBD2
j_gene: TRBJ2-1
abundance: .
v_gene: TRBV28
CDR3aa: CASSLPTGGGNDEQFF
CDR3nt: TGTGCCAGCAGTCTTCCAACGGGAGGGGGGAATGATGAGCAGTTCTTC

d_gene: .
j_gene: TRBJ2-3
abundance: .
v_gene: TRBV21-1
CDR3aa: CASSKGGQGVGDTQYF
CDR3nt: TGTGCCAGCAGCAAAGGGGGACAGGGAGTGGGAGATACGCAGTATTTT

d_gene: .
j_gene: TRBJ1-6
abundance: .
v_gene: TRBV30
CDR3aa: CAVTVYNSPLHF
CDR3nt: TGTGCCGTCACAGTCTATAATTCACCCCTCCACTTT

d_gene: TRBD2
j_gene: TRBJ2-1
abundance: .
v_gene: TRBV5-1
CDR3aa: CASSALAGTYNEQFF
CDR3nt: TGCGCCAGCAGCGCCTTAGCGGGAACCTACAATGAGCAGTTCTTC

d_gene: .
j_gene: TRBJ2-7
abundance: .
v_gene: TRBV30
CDR3aa: CAWTSSSRFDF
CDR3nt: TGTGCCTGGACGTCCTCTAGCCGGTTTGACTTC

d_gene: TRBD2
j_gene: TRBJ2-1
abundance: .
v_gene: TRBV7-2
CDR3aa: CASSITSGSVREQFF
CDR3nt: TGTGCCAGCAGCATAACTAGCGGGAGTGTTCGTGAGCAGTTCTTC

d_gene: .
j_gene: TRBJ2-1
abundance: .
v_gene: TRBV18
CDR3aa: CASSPPGRTGQQFF
CDR3nt: TGTGCCAGCTCACCACCGGGCCGCACGGGTCAGCAGTTCTTC

d_gene: TRBD1
j_gene: TRBJ2-5
abundance: .
v_gene: TRBV29-1
CDR3aa: CSGGQGASEQYF
CDR3nt: TGCAGCGGGGGACAGGGGGCTAGTGAGCAGTACTTC

d_gene: .
j_gene: TRBJ2-3
abundance: .
v_gene: TRBV6-5
CDR3aa: CAISKGVGDTQYF
CDR3nt: TGTGCCATATCCAAGGGGGTCGGAGATACGCAGTATTTT

d_gene: .
j_gene: TRBJ1-1
abundance: .
v_gene: TRBV14
CDR3aa: CASSTTLGAVNTEAFF
CDR3nt: TGTGCCAGCAGCACTACTCTGGGGGCCGTGAACACTGAAGCTTTCTTT

d_gene: .
j_gene: TRBJ1-6
abundance: .
v_gene: TRBV27
CDR3aa: CASSANRVRNNSPLHF
CDR3nt: TGTGCCAGCAGCGCTAACAGGGTTAGGAATAATTCACCCCTCCACTTT

d_gene: .
j_gene: TRBJ1-5
abundance: few
v_gene: TRBV4-1
CDR3aa: CASSHRYSNQPQHF
CDR3nt: TGCGCCAGCAGCCACCGGTATAGCAATCAGCCCCAGCATTTT

d_gene: TRBD1
j_gene: TRBJ2-7
abundance: .
v_gene: TRBV9
CDR3aa: CASSVGQGVEQYF
CDR3nt: TGTGCCAGCAGTGTGGGACAGGGGGTCGAGCAGTACTTC

d_gene: .
j_gene: TRBJ1-2
abundance: .
v_gene: TRBV14
CDR3aa: CASSPGPNDGYTF
CDR3nt: TGTGCCAGCAGCCCCGGACCGAACGATGGCTACACCTTC

d_gene: .
j_gene: TRBJ1-3
abundance: once
v_gene: TRBV6-5
CDR3aa: CASSGRDASGNTIYF
CDR3nt: TGTGCCAGCAGCGGACGGGACGCCTCTGGAAACACCATATATTTT

d_gene: .
j_gene: TRBJ2-5
abundance: .
v_gene: TRBV11-2
CDR3aa: CASSSQLRGQTQYF
CDR3nt: TGTGCCAGCAGCTCTCAACTCAGGGGACAGACCCAGTACTTC

d_gene: .
j_gene: TRBJ2-5
abundance: .
v_gene: TRBV7-3
CDR3aa: CASSSGTSGTQYF
CDR3nt: TGTGCCAGCAGCTCCGGGACATCGGGGACCCAGTACTTC

d_gene: .
j_gene: TRBJ2-2
abundance: .
v_gene: TRBV7-9
CDR3aa: CASQGGLAGELFF
CDR3nt: TGTGCCTCTCAAGGAGGGTTGGCCGGGGAGCTGTTTTTT

d_gene: .
j_gene: TRBJ1-2
abundance: .
v_gene: TRBV7-8
CDR3aa: CASSSSHGTGSTF
CDR3nt: TGTGCCAGCAGCTCCTCCCACGGGACGGGATCCACCTTC

d_gene: TRBD1
j_gene: TRBJ1-2
abundance: .
v_gene: TRBV7-9
CDR3aa: CASSLAQGTYGYTF
CDR3nt: TGTGCCAGCAGCTTAGCACAGGGGACGTATGGCTACACCTTC

d_gene: TRBD1
j_gene: TRBJ1-2
abundance: .
v_gene: TRBV5-1
CDR3aa: CASTTGGQGRNGYTF
CDR3nt: TGCGCCAGCACCACCGGGGGACAGGGGAGGAATGGCTACACCTTC

d_gene: .
j_gene: TRBJ2-1
abundance: .
v_gene: TRBV28
CDR3aa: CASSTPGQGTWGEQFF
CDR3nt: TGTGCCAGCAGTACCCCGGGACAAGGGACTTGGGGCGAGCAGTTCTTC

d_gene: TRBD1
j_gene: TRBJ1-2
abundance: few
v_gene: TRBV6-6
CDR3aa: CASSSRQGYGYTF
CDR3nt: TGTGCCAGCAGTTCCCGACAGGGTTATGGCTACACCTTC

d_gene: TRBD1
j_gene: TRBJ2-6
abundance: .
v_gene: TRBV6-4
CDR3aa: CASGTGGSGANVLTF
CDR3nt: TGTGCCAGCGGGACAGGGGGTTCTGGGGCCAACGTCCTGACTTTC

d_gene: .
j_gene: TRBJ1-2
abundance: .
v_gene: TRBV2
CDR3aa: CASSPTRDPDFYGYTF
CDR3nt: TGTGCCAGCAGCCCTACGCGGGACCCCGATTTCTATGGCTACACCTTC

d_gene: .
j_gene: TRBJ2-7
abundance: once
v_gene: TRBV10-1
CDR3aa: CASSGSRSGEQYF
CDR3nt: TGCGCCAGCAGTGGGAGTCGTTCGGGGGAGCAGTACTTC

d_gene: .
j_gene: TRBJ2-7
abundance: .
v_gene: TRBV7-9
CDR3aa: CASSLGTSFYEQYF
CDR3nt: TGTGCCAGCAGCTTAGGGACATCCTTCTACGAGCAGTACTTC

d_gene: .
j_gene: TRBJ2-7
abundance: .
v_gene: TRBV9
CDR3aa: CASSLRGDRDSYEQYF
CDR3nt: TGTGCCAGCAGCCTCAGGGGGGACAGAGACTCCTACGAGCAGTACTTC

d_gene: TRBD2
j_gene: TRBJ2-1
abundance: .
v_gene: TRBV5-1
CDR3aa: CASGLAGEMGEQFF
CDR3nt: TGCGCCAGCGGACTAGCGGGAGAAATGGGTGAGCAGTTCTTC

d_gene: TRBD2
j_gene: TRBJ2-7
abundance: .
v_gene: TRBV4-2
CDR3aa: CASSPGLVSREQYF
CDR3nt: TGTGCCAGCAGCCCAGGACTAGTCTCGCGGGAGCAGTACTTC

d_gene: .
j_gene: TRBJ2-7
abundance: .
v_gene: TRBV14
CDR3aa: CASSQDLQPSYEQYF
CDR3nt: TGTGCCAGCAGCCAAGATCTCCAGCCCTCCTACGAGCAGTACTTC

d_gene: .
j_gene: TRBJ1-6
abundance: .
v_gene: TRBV28
CDR3aa: CASSLSSAGASPLHF
CDR3nt: TGTGCCAGCAGTTTATCATCGGCCGGTGCTTCACCCCTCCACTTT

d_gene: .
j_gene: TRBJ2-1
abundance: .
v_gene: TRBV30
CDR3aa: CASYRDKGGNEQFF
CDR3nt: TGTGCCTCATACCGGGACAAAGGTGGGAATGAGCAGTTCTTC

d_gene: .
j_gene: TRBJ2-5
abundance: once
v_gene: TRBV4-2
CDR3aa: CASSQDRNREETQYF
CDR3nt: TGTGCCAGCAGCCAAGATAGGAACAGGGAAGAGACCCAGTACTTC

d_gene: TRBD1
j_gene: TRBJ1-2
abundance: .
v_gene: TRBV28
CDR3aa: CASSLTGANGYTF
CDR3nt: TGTGCCAGCAGCCTAACAGGGGCCAATGGCTACACCTTC

d_gene: TRBD1
j_gene: TRBJ2-7
abundance: .
v_gene: TRBV28
CDR3aa: CASRLTGVGEQYF
CDR3nt: TGTGCCAGCAGGTTGACAGGGGTCGGCGAGCAGTACTTC

d_gene: TRBD2
j_gene: TRBJ2-2
abundance: .
v_gene: TRBV9
CDR3aa: CASSPRGGLGTGELFF
CDR3nt: TGTGCCAGCAGCCCCCGGGGGGGCTTAGGCACCGGGGAGCTGTTTTTT

d_gene: .
j_gene: TRBJ2-7
abundance: .
v_gene: TRBV7-2
CDR3aa: CASSLGVVLTYEQYF
CDR3nt: TGTGCCAGCAGCTTAGGGGTTGTGCTAACCTACGAGCAGTACTTC

d_gene: .
j_gene: TRBJ2-1
abundance: .
v_gene: TRBV6-6
CDR3aa: CASSYSGEYNEQFF
CDR3nt: TGTGCCAGCAGTTACTCGGGGGAGTACAATGAGCAGTTCTTC

d_gene: .
j_gene: TRBJ1-1
abundance: .
v_gene: TRBV7-9
CDR3aa: CARAETGNTEAFF
CDR3nt: TGTGCCAGAGCCGAAACAGGGAACACTGAAGCTTTCTTT

d_gene: .
j_gene: TRBJ2-1
abundance: .
v_gene: TRBV27
CDR3aa: CASSQRGLEGDEQFF
CDR3nt: TGTGCCAGCAGTCAAAGGGGGCTGGAGGGCGATGAGCAGTTCTTC

d_gene: .
j_gene: TRBJ1-5
abundance: .
v_gene: TRBV30
CDR3aa: CAWSVQQIRGNQPQHF
CDR3nt: TGTGCCTGGAGTGTACAACAGATACGGGGCAATCAGCCCCAGCATTTT

d_gene: .
j_gene: TRBJ2-7
abundance: few
v_gene: TRBV10-3
CDR3aa: CAIGPSYEQYF
CDR3nt: TGTGCCATCGGGCCCTCCTACGAGCAGTACTTC

d_gene: TRBD2
j_gene: TRBJ2-7
abundance: .
v_gene: TRBV18
CDR3aa: CASSGGLAGYEQYF
CDR3nt: TGTGCCAGCTCCGGTGGACTAGCGGGATACGAGCAGTACTTC

d_gene: TRBD1
j_gene: TRBJ1-5
abundance: few
v_gene: TRBV30
CDR3aa: CAWGDRSNQPQHF
CDR3nt: TGTGCCTGGGGGGACAGGAGCAATCAGCCCCAGCATTTT

d_gene: .
j_gene: TRBJ1-3
abundance: .
v_gene: TRBV5-4
CDR3aa: CASSTWARKGNTIYF
CDR3nt: TGTGCCAGCAGCACGTGGGCCCGCAAAGGAAACACCATATATTTT

d_gene: TRBD1
j_gene: TRBJ1-5
abundance: once
v_gene: TRBV5-5
CDR3aa: CASSFFQGAYQPQHF
CDR3nt: TGTGCCAGCAGCTTTTTCCAGGGGGCGTATCAGCCCCAGCATTTT

d_gene: .
j_gene: TRBJ2-2
abundance: .
v_gene: TRBV21-1
CDR3aa: CASSKEDDSVNTGELFF
CDR3nt: TGTGCCAGCAGCAAAGAGGACGATAGCGTGAACACCGGGGAGCTGTTTTTT

d_gene: .
j_gene: TRBJ2-2
abundance: .
v_gene: TRBV5-1
CDR3aa: CASSFPGPPTGELFF
CDR3nt: TGCGCCAGCAGCTTCCCGGGCCCCCCCACCGGGGAGCTGTTTTTT

d_gene: .
j_gene: TRBJ2-1
abundance: .
v_gene: TRBV7-9
CDR3aa: CASSSSGARSYNEQFF
CDR3nt: TGTGCCAGCAGCTCTTCCGGCGCCCGCTCCTACAATGAGCAGTTCTTC

d_gene: TRBD1
j_gene: TRBJ1-2
abundance: .
v_gene: TRBV29-1
CDR3aa: CSVGRQGDGYTF
CDR3nt: TGCAGCGTTGGTAGACAGGGGGATGGCTACACCTTC

d_gene: TRBD1
j_gene: TRBJ1-5
abundance: .
v_gene: TRBV4-1
CDR3aa: CASSQVGQGTNQPQHF
CDR3nt: TGCGCCAGCAGCCAAGTCGGACAGGGGACCAATCAGCCCCAGCATTTT

d_gene: TRBD2
j_gene: TRBJ2-2
abundance: .
v_gene: TRBV2
CDR3aa: CASRERGGRATGELFF
CDR3nt: TGTGCCAGCAGGGAACGTGGCGGGAGGGCCACCGGGGAGCTGTTTTTT

d_gene: TRBD1
j_gene: TRBJ1-1
abundance: .
v_gene: TRBV2
CDR3aa: CASLLLGQAEAFF
CDR3nt: TGTGCCAGCCTCCTACTGGGACAGGCTGAAGCTTTCTTT

d_gene: .
j_gene: TRBJ2-6
abundance: .
v_gene: TRBV6-5
CDR3aa: CASSRGAGANVLTF
CDR3nt: TGTGCCAGCAGTAGGGGAGCTGGGGCCAACGTCCTGACTTTC

d_gene: .
j_gene: TRBJ2-3
abundance: .
v_gene: TRBV9
CDR3aa: CASSKGGSGTDTQYF
CDR3nt: TGTGCCAGCAGCAAGGGGGGGAGTGGGACAGATACGCAGTATTTT

d_gene: .
j_gene: TRBJ2-5
abundance: .
v_gene: TRBV27
CDR3aa: CASSYRAYQETQYF
CDR3nt: TGTGCCAGCAGTTATCGAGCCTACCAAGAGACCCAGTACTTC